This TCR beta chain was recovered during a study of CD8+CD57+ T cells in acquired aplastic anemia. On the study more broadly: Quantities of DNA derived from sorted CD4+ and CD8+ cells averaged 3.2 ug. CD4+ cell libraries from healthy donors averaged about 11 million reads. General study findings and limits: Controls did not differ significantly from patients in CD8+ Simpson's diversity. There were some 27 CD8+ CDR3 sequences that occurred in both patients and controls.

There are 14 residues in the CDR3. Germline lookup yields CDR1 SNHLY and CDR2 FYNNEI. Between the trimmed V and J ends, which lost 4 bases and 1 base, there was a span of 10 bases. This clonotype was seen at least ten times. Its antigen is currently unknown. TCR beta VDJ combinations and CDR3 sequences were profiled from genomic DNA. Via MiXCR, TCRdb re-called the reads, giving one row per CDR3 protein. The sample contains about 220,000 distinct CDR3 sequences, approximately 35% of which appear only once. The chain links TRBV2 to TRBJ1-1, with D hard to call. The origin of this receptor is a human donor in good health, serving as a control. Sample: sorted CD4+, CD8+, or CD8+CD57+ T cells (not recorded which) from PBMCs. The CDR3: CASSVIRANTEAFF. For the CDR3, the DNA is TGTGCCAGCAGTGTTATTAGGGCGAACACTGAAGCTTTCTTT.